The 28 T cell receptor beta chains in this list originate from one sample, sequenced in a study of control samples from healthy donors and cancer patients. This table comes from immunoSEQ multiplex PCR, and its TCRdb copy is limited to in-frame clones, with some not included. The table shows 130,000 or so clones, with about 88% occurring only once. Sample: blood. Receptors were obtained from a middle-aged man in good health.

CDR3 residues: CASSLASLNEKLFF. The CDR3 DNA reads TGTGCCAGCAGCTTAGCCAGCCTTAATGAAAAACTGTTTTTT. The chain couples TRBV11-2 to TRBJ1-4; D unresolved. Trimming stripped 1 base from V and 4 bases from J, with 7 bases between. The CDR3 is made up of 14 amino acids. CDR1 SGHAT and CDR2 FQNNGV come from the germline V gene.

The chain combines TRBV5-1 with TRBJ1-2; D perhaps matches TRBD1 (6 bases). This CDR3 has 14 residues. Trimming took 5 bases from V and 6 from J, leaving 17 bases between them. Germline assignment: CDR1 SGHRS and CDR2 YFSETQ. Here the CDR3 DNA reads TGCGCCAGCAGGGTCCAGGGGTCGGGGGATGGCTACACCTTC. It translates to CASRVQGSGDGYTF.

In DNA, the CDR3 is TGTGCCAGCAGTTTCTACTCTGGAAACACCATATATTTT. Translation gives CASSFYSGNTIYF. V and J are TRBV12-3 or TRBV12-4 and TRBJ1-3; D unresolved. V gave up 3 bases and J gave up 0 bases, with 3 bases separating them. The CDR3 consists of 13 residues.

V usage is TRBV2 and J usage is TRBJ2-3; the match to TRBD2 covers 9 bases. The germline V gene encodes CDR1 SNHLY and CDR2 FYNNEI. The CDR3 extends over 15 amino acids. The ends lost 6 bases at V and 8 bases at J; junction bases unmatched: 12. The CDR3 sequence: CASRVSGTSTLTQYF. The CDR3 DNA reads TGTGCCAGCAGGGTCTCCGGGACTAGCACTCTTACGCAGTATTTT.

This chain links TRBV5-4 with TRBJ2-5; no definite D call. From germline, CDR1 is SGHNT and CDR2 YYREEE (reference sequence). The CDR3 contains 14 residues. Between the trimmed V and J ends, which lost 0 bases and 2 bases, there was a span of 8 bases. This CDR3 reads CASSLANIQETQYF. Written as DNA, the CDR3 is TGTGCCAGCAGCTTGGCGAACATTCAAGAGACCCAGTACTTC.

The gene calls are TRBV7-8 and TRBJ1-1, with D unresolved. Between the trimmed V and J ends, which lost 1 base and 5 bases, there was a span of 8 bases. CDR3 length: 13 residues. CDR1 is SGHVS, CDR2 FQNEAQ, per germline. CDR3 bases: TGTGCCAGCAGCTTAGTCGGGCAGACTGAAGCTTTCTTT. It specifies CASSLVGQTEAFF.

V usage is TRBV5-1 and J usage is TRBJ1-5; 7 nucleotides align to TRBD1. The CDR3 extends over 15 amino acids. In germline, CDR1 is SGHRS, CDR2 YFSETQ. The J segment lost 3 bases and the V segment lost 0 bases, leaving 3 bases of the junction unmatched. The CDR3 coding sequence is TGCGCCAGCAGCTTGGGCAGGGGGGACAATCAGCCCCAGCATTTT. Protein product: CASSLGRGDNQPQHF.

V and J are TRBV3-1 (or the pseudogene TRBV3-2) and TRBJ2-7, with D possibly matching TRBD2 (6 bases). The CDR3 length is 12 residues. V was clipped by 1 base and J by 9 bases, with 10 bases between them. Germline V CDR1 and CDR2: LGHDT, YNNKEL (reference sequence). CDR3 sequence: CASSQAQAGQYF. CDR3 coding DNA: TGTGCCAGCAGCCAAGCCCAAGCGGGGCAGTACTTC.

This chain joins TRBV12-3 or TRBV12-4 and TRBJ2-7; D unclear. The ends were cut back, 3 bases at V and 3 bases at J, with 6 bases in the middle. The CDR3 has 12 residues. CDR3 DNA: TGTGCCAGCAGTTTGTCCCGCTACGAGCAGTACTTC. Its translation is CASSLSRYEQYF.

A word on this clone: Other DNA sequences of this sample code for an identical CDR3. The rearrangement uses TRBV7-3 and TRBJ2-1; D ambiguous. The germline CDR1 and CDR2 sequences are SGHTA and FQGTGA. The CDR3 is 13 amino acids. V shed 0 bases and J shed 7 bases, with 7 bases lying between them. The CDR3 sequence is CASSLTTENEQFF. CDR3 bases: TGTGCCAGCAGCTTAACAACAGAGAATGAGCAGTTCTTC.

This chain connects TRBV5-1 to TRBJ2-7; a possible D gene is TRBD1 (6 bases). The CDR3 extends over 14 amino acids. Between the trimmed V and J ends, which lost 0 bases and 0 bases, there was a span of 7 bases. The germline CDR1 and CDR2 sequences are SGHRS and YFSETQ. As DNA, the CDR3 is TGCGCCAGCAGCTTGGGGGACAACTCCTACGAGCAGTACTTC. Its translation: CASSLGDNSYEQYF.

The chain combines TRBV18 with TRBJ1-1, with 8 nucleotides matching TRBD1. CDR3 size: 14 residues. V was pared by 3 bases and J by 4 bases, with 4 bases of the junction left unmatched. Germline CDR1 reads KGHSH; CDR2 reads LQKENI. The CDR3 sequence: CASSPRTGGTEAFF. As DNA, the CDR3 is TGTGCCAGCTCACCCCGCACAGGGGGCACTGAAGCTTTCTTT.

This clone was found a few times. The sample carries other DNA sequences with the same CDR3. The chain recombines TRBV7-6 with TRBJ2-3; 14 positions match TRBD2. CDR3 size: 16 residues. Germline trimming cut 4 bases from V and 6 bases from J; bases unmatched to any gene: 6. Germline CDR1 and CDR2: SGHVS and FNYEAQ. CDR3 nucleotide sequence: TGTGCCAGCAGCTCGGGACTAGCGGGGGCGGGGGATACGCAGTATTTT. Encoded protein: CASSSGLAGAGDTQYF. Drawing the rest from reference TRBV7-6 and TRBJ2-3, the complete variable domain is GAGVSQSPRYKVTKRGQDVALRCDPISGHVSLYWYRQALGQGPEFLTYFNYEAQQDKSGLPNDRFSAERPEGSISTLTIQRTEQRDSAMYRCASSSGLAGAGDTQYFGPGTRLTVL.

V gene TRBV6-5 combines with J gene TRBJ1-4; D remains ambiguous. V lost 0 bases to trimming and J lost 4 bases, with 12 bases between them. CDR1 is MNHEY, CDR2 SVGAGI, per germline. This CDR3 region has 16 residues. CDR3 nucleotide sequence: TGTGCCAGCAGTTACTCCCTCTTTGGCGGTAATGAAAAACTGTTTTTT. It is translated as CASSYSLFGGNEKLFF.

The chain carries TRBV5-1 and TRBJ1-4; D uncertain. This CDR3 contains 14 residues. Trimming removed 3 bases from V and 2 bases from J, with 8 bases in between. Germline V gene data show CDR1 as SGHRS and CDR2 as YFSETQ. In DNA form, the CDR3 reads TGCGCCAGCAGCTCGACGGCTACTAATGAAAAACTGTTTTTT. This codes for CASSSTATNEKLFF.

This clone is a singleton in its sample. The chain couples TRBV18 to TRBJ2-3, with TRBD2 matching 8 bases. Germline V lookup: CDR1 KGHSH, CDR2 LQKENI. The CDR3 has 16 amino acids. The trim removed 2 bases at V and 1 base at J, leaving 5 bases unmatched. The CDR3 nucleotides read TGTGCCAGCTCACCATCGGGGGGGGCAGGCACAGATACGCAGTATTTT. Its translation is CASSPSGGAGTDTQYF.

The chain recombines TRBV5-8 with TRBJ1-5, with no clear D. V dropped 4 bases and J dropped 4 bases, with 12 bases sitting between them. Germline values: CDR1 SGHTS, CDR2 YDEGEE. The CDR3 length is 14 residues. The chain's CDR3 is CASSLWLINQPQHF. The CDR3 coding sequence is TGTGCCAGCAGCCTATGGCTTATTAATCAGCCCCAGCATTTT.

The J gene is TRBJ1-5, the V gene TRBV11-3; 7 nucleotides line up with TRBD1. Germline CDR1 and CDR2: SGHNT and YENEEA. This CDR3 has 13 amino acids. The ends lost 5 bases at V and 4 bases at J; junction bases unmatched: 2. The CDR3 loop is CASSLQGNQPQHF. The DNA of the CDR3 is TGTGCCAGCAGCCTACAGGGGAATCAGCCCCAGCATTTT.

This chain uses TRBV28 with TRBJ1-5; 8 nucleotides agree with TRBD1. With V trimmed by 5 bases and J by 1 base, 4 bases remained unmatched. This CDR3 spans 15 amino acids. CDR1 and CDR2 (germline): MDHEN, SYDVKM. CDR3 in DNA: TGTGCCAGCAGTCACAGGGGGTTGAGCAATCAGCCCCAGCATTTT. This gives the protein CASSHRGLSNQPQHF.

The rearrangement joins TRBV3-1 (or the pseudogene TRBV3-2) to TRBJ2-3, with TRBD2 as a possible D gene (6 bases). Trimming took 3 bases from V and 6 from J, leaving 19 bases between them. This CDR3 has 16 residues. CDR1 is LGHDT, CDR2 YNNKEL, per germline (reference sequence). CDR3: CASSQGGLFTPDTQYF. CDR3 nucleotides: TGTGCCAGCAGCCAGGGGGGACTCTTCACACCGGATACGCAGTATTTT.

DNA of the CDR3: TGTGCCAGCAGCTCACTCTACGAGCAGTACTTC. It encodes CASSSLYEQYF. V is TRBV5-6 and J is TRBJ2-7; D call uncertain. Trimming left V 3 bases short and J 3 bases short, with 4 bases between. This CDR3 spans 11 amino acids. The germline gives CDR1 SGHDT, CDR2 YYEEEE.

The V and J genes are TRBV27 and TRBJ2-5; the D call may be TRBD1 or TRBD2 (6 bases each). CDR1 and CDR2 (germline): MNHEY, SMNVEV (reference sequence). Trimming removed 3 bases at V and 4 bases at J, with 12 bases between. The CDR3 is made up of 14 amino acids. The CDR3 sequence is CASSFGGRVETQYF. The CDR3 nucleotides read TGTGCCAGCAGTTTTGGGGGGCGGGTAGAGACCCAGTACTTC.

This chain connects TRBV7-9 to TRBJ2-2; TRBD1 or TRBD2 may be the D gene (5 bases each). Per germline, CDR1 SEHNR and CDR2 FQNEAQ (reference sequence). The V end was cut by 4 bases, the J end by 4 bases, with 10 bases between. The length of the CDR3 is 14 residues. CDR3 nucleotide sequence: TGTGCCAGCAGCTGGGACGGTCCCACCGGGGAGCTGTTTTTT. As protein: CASSWDGPTGELFF.

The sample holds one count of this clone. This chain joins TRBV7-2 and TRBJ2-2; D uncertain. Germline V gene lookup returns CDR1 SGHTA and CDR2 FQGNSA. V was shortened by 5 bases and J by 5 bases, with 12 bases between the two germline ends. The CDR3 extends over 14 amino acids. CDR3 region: CASSPLHVTGELFF. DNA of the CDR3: TGTGCCAGCAGCCCACTTCATGTGACCGGGGAGCTGTTTTTT.

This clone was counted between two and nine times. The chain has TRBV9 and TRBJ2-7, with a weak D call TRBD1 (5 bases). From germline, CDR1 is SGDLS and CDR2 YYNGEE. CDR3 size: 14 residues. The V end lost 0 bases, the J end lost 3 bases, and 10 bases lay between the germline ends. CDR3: CASSVGQKFYEQYF. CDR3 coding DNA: TGTGCCAGCAGCGTAGGACAGAAATTCTACGAGCAGTACTTC.

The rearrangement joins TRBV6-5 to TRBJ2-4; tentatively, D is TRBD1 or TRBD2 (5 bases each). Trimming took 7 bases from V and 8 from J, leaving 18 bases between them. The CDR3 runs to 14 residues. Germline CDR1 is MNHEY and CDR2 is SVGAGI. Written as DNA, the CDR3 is TGTGCCAGCAACCCCGGGGTCGGGACCTACATTCAGTACTTC. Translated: CASNPGVGTYIQYF.

The CDR3 here is CAWSRQVKVAGELFF. Here the CDR3 DNA reads TGTGCCTGGAGTAGGCAGGTGAAGGTCGCCGGGGAGCTGTTTTTT. The J gene is TRBJ2-2, the V gene TRBV30; D gene ambiguous. Trimming removed 2 bases from V and 6 bases from J, with 16 bases in between. The V gene's germline CDR1 is GTSNPN and CDR2 SVGIG (reference sequence). The CDR3 totals 15 residues. Full variable domain (outside the CDR3, taken from reference TRBV30 and TRBJ2-2): SQTIHQWPATLVQPVGSPLSLECTVEGTSNPNLYWYRQAAGRGLQLLFYSVGIGQISSEVPQNLSASRPQDRQFILSSKKLLLSDSGFYLCAWSRQVKVAGELFFGEGSRLTVL.

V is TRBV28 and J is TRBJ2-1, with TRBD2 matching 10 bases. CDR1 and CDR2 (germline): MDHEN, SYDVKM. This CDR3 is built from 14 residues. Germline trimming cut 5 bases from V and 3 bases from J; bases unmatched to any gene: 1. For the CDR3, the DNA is TGTGCCAGCAGTATAGCGGGGGGCTACAATGAGCAGTTCTTC. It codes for CASSIAGGYNEQFF.